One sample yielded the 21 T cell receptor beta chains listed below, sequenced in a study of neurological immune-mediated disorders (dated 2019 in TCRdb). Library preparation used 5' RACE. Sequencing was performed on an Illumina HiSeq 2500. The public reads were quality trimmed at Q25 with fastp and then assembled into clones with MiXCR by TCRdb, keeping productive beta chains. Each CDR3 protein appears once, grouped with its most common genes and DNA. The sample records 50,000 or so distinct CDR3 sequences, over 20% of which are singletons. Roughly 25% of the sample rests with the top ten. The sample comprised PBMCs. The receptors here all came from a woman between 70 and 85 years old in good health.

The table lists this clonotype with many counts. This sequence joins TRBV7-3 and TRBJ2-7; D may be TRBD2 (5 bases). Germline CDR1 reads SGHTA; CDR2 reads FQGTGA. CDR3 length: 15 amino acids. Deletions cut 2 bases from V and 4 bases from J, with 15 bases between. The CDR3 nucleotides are TGTGCCAGCAGCTTAGGTGTTGGTGAGGGATACGAGCAGTACTTC. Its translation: CASSLGVGEGYEQYF.

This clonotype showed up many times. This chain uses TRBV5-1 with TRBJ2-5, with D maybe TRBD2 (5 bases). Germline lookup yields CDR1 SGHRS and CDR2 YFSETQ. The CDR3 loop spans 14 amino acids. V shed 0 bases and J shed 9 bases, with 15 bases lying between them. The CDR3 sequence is CASSLGETLFPQYF. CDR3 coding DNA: TGCGCCAGCAGCTTGGGGGAGACACTCTTCCCCCAGTACTTC.

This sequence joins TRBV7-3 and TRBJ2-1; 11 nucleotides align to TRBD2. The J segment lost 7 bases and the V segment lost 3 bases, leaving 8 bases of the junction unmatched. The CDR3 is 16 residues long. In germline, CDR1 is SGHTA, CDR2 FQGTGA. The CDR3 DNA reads TGTGCCAGCAGCTTTGGCCTAGCGGGGGGTGGAAATGAGCAGTTCTTC. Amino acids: CASSFGLAGGGNEQFF.

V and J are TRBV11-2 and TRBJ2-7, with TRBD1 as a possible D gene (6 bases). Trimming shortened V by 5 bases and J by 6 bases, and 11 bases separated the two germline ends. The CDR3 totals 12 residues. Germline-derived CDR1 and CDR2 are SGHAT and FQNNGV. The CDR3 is CASSPTGIEQYF. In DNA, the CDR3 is TGTGCCAGCAGCCCTACAGGGATCGAGCAGTACTTC.

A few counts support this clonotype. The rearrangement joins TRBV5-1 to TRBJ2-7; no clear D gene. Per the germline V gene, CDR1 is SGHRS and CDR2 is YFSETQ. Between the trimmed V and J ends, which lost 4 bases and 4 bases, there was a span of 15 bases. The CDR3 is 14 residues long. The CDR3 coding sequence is TGCGCCAGCAGCCGGACCCAAGATGGGTACGAGCAGTACTTC. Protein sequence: CASSRTQDGYEQYF.

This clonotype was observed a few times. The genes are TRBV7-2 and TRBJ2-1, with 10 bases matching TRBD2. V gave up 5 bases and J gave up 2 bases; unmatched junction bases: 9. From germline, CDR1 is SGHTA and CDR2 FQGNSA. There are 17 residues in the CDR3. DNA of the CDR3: TGTGCCAGCAGCCGAGACTTAGCGGGAGGAGCCTACAATGAGCAGTTCTTC. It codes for CASSRDLAGGAYNEQFF.

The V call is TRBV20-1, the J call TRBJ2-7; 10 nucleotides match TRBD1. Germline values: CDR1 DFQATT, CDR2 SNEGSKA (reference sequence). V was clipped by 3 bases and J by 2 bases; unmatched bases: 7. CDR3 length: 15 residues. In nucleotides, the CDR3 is TGCAGTGCTAGGGCTGGACAGGGGGGGCCCTACGAGCAGTACTTC. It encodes CSARAGQGGPYEQYF.

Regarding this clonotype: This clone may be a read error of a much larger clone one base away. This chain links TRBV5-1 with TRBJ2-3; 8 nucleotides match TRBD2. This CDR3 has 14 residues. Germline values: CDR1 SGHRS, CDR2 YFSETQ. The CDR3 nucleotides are TGCGCCAGCCGAGCGGGAGCAAGCACAGGTACGCAGTATTTT. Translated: CASRAGASTGTQYF.

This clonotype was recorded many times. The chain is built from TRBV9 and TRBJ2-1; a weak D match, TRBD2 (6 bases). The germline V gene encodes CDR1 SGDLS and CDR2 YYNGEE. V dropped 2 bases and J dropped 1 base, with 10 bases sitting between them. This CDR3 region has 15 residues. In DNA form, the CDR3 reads TGTGCCAGCAGCGTGGGGCTAGCGTCCTACAATGAGCAGTTCTTC. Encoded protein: CASSVGLASYNEQFF.

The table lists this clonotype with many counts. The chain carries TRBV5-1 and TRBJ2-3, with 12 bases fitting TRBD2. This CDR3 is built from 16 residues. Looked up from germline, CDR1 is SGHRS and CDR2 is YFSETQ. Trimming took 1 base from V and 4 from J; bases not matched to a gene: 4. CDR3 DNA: TGCGCCAGCAGCTTGACGACTAGCGGGAGCCCAGATACGCAGTATTTT. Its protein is CASSLTTSGSPDTQYF. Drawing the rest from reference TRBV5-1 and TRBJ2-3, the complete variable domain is KAGVTQTPRYLIKTRGQQVTLSCSPISGHRSVSWYQQTPGQGLQFLFEYFSETQRNKGNFPGRFSGRQFSNSRSEMNVSTLELGDSALYLCASSLTTSGSPDTQYFGPGTRLTVL.

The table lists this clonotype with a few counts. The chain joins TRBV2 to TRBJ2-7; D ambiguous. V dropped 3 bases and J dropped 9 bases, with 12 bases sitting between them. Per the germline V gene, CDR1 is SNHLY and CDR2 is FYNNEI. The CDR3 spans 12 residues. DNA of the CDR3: TGTGCCAGCAGTGATGACCAGCCGCGGCAGTACTTC. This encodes CASSDDQPRQYF.

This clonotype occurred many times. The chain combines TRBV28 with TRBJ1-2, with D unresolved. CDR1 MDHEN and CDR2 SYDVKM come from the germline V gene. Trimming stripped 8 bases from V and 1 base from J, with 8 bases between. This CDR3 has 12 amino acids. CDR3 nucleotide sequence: TGTGCCAGCCAAGGCTTTAACTATGGCTACACCTTC. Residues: CASQGFNYGYTF.

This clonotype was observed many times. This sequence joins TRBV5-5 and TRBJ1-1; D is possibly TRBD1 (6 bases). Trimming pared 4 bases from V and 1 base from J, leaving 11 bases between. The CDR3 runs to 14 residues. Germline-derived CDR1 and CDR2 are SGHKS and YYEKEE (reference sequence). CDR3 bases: TGTGCCAGCAGCCACTCGGGGGCGAACACTGAAGCTTTCTTT. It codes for CASSHSGANTEAFF.

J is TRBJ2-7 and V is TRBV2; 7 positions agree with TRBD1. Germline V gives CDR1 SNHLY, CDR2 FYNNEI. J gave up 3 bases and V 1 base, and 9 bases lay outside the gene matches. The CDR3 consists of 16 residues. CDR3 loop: CASSEGYDREDYEQYF. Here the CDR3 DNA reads TGTGCCAGCAGTGAAGGATATGACAGGGAAGACTACGAGCAGTACTTC.

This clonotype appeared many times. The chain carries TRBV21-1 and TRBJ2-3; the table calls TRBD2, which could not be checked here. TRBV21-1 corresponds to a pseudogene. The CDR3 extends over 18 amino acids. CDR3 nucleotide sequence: TGTGCCAGCAGTGGACCATTTTTAGCGGGAGTTCACACAGATACGCAGTATTTT. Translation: CASSGPFLAGVHTDTQYF.

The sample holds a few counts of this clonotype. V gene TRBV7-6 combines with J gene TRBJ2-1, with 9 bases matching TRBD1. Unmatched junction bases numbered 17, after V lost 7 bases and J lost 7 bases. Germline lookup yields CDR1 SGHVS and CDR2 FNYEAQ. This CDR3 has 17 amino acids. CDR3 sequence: CASTTRSGTGKGNEQFF. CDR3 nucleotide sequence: TGTGCCAGCACCACACGGTCCGGGACAGGGAAGGGGAATGAGCAGTTCTTC.

The CDR3 region has the DNA TGTGCCAGCAGCTCACTAGCGGGGAGGCGCTATGAGCAGTTCTTC. Protein: CASSSLAGRRYEQFF. The chain recombines TRBV7-3 with TRBJ2-1; 10 nucleotides line up with TRBD2. Trimming cost V 4 bases and J 8 bases; bases outside gene matches: 8. Looked up from germline, CDR1 is SGHTA and CDR2 is FQGTGA. This CDR3 has 15 residues.

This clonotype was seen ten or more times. The CDR3 reads CSARAEWVEREVGTKNIQYF. As DNA, the CDR3 is TGCAGTGCTAGAGCCGAATGGGTTGAGCGGGAGGTTGGGACCAAAAACATTCAGTACTTC. The gene calls are TRBV20-1 and TRBJ2-4, with 9 positions matching TRBD2. Germline trimming cut 1 base from V and 2 bases from J; bases unmatched to any gene: 18. The CDR3 sequence is 20 residues long. Germline V gene lookup returns CDR1 DFQATT and CDR2 SNEGSKA (reference sequence).

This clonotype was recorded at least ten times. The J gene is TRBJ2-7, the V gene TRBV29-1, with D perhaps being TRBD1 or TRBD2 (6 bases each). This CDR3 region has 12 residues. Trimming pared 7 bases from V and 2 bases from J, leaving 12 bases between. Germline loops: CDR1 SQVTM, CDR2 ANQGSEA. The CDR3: CSAGAATYEQYF. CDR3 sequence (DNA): TGCAGCGCGGGGGCCGCCACCTACGAGCAGTACTTC.

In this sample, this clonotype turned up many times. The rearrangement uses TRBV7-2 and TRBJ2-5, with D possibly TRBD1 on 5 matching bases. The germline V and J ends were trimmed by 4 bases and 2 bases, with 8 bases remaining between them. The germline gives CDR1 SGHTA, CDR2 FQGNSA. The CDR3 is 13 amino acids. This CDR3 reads CASSSQVQETQYF. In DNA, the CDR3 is TGTGCCAGCAGCTCACAGGTGCAAGAGACCCAGTACTTC.

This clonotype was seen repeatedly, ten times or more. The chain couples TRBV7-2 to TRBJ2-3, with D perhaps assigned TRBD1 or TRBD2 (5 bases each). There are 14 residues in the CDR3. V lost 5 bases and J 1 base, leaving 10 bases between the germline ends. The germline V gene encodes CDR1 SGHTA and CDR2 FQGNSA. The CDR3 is CASSRDGRTDTQYF. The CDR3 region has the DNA TGTGCCAGCAGCAGGGACGGACGCACAGATACGCAGTATTTT.